The 12 T cell receptor beta chains below all came from one sample that was sequenced in a study of spatial heterogeneity in lung cancer. Specified time point: blood taken at disease recurrence. In each case, whole RNA from tumor, nontumor lung or frozen PBMC was sequenced unsorted. From the 5' RACE reads, TCRdb called clonotypes with MiXCR, one entry per CDR3 protein. Of about 9,700 distinct CDR3 sequences in the sample, approximately 3.9% are singletons; the top ten hold approximately 18%. Sequencing was performed on PBMCs, taken at recurrence. Receptors were obtained from a female donor with early-stage non-small cell lung cancer.

This clonotype was seen ten or more times. This beta chain slipped into a library made for alpha chains as a stray read, so its size is not meaningful. V and J are TRBV18 and TRBJ2-3; D not resolved. V lost 4 bases, J lost 5 bases, and 13 bases lay in between. The CDR3 is 14 amino acids. Germline loops: CDR1 KGHSH, CDR2 LQKENI. The CDR3 loop is CASSRLAERDTQYF. The CDR3, as DNA: TGTGCCAGCTCACGACTTGCGGAGAGAGATACGCAGTATTTT. The full variable domain, in which reference TRBV18 and TRBJ2-3 provide the parts outside the CDR3, is NAGVMQNPRHLVRRRGQEARLRCSPMKGHSHVYWYRQLPEEGLKFMVYLQKENIIDESGMPKERFSAEFPKEGPSILRIQQVVRGDSAAYFCASSRLAERDTQYFGPGTRLTVL.

This clonotype was counted many times. A library made for alpha chains picked up this beta chain off target, so its size means little. The J gene is TRBJ2-5, the V gene TRBV6-1; no definite D call. There are 15 residues in the CDR3. The V and J ends lost 5 bases and 4 bases respectively, with 17 bases between them. Per the germline V gene, CDR1 is MNHNS and CDR2 is SASEGT. The CDR3 nucleotides read TGTGCCAGCAGTTCTCCGGGCCGCGGTACAGAGACCCAGTACTTC. Its protein product is CASSSPGRGTETQYF.

In its sample, this clonotype ranks as medium-sized. This beta chain came through as a stray read in a library set up for alpha chains, and its size says little. The CDR3 DNA sequence: TGTGCCAGCAGTAGTCGGACAGGGGTACGGAGCAATCAGCCCCAGCATTTT. It translates to CASSSRTGVRSNQPQHF. This rearrangement joins TRBV6-1 to TRBJ1-5; 9 positions match TRBD1. The CDR3 consists of 17 residues. J lost 1 base, V lost 5 bases, and 9 bases had no gene match. Germline CDR1 MNHNS, CDR2 SASEGT.

This clonotype appeared many times. For a library built for alpha chains, this beta chain is a stray read; little rests on its size. The CDR3 coding sequence is TGTGCCAGCACCCACCCACCGGGGCGGACGTACACCGGGGAGCTGTTTTTT. Amino acids: CASTHPPGRTYTGELFF. The chain combines TRBV2 with TRBJ2-2; the D gene could be TRBD1 or TRBD2 (5 bases each). Trimming cost V 7 bases and J 3 bases, with 21 bases left between them. The CDR3 spans 17 residues. CDR1 and CDR2 (germline): SNHLY, FYNNEI. The whole variable domain, remainder taken from reference TRBV2 and TRBJ2-2, is EPEVTQTPSHQVTQMGQEVILRCVPISNHLYFYWYRQILGQKVEFLVSFYNNEISEKSEIFDDQFSVERPDGSNFTLKIRSTKLEDSAMYFCASTHPPGRTYTGELFFGEGSRLTVL.

This clonotype is deemed medium-sized. Within a library made for alpha chains, this beta chain is off target, and its count is uninformative. J is TRBJ2-7 and V is TRBV29-1; D is ambiguous. CDR3 length: 14 residues. The germline V gene encodes CDR1 SQVTM and CDR2 ANQGSEA. Trimming left V 4 bases short and J 6 bases short, with 19 bases between. CDR3 sequence reads: CSVAPTGFGLEQYF. For the CDR3, the DNA is TGCAGCGTTGCCCCCACGGGTTTTGGGCTCGAGCAGTACTTC.

This clonotype was picked up many times. For a library built for alpha chains, this beta chain is a stray read; little rests on its size. This chain joins TRBV5-1 and TRBJ2-1, with D maybe TRBD2 (6 bases). Trimming stripped 5 bases from V and 8 bases from J, with 11 bases between. CDR3 size: 12 residues. CDR1 and CDR2 (germline): SGHRS, YFSETQ. Here the CDR3 DNA reads TGCGCCAGCAGAGGCGGGGTCGATGAGCAGTTCTTC. It yields the protein CASRGGVDEQFF.

With respect to this clonotype: A library made for alpha chains picked up this beta chain off target, so its size means little. The rearrangement uses TRBV21-1 and TRBJ2-1; TRBD1 is the table's D call and was not checked against the DNA. TRBV21-1 is reported as a pseudogene. The CDR3 is made up of 16 amino acids. The CDR3, as DNA: TGTGCCAGCAGCAAAGACCGAGACAGGGGGATTTATGAGCAGTTCTTC. Amino acid sequence: CASSKDRDRGIYEQFF.

The sample holds many counts of this clonotype. This beta chain is off target for a library built for alpha chains, so its abundance means little. V usage is TRBV14 and J usage is TRBJ2-7, with D unresolved. The V gene's germline CDR1 is SGHDN and CDR2 FVKESK. Between the trimmed V and J ends, which lost 0 bases and 6 bases, there was a span of 9 bases. This CDR3 contains 13 residues. CDR3 sequence reads: CASSQERRGEQYF. DNA of the CDR3: TGTGCCAGCAGCCAAGAGCGGAGAGGCGAGCAGTACTTC. Combining the CDR3 with reference TRBV14 and TRBJ2-7 gives the whole variable domain EAGVTQFPSHSVIEKGQTVTLRCDPISGHDNLYWYRRVMGKEIKFLLHFVKESKQDESGMPNNRFLAERTGGTYSTLKVQPAELEDSGVYFCASSQERRGEQYFGPGTRLTVT.

This clonotype was seen ten or more times. The library was built for alpha chains, so this beta chain is an off-target read and its size means little. J is TRBJ1-1 and V is TRBV10-3; the D gene is possibly TRBD1 (5 bases). The CDR3 runs 16 residues. Trimming took off 4 bases at V and 4 bases at J, with 19 bases between the two ends. Germline V gives CDR1 ENHRY, CDR2 SYGVKD. In DNA form, the CDR3 reads TGTGCCATCAGTGCGGGCGGGGCGAACGGTGGCACTGAAGCTTTCTTT. This encodes CAISAGGANGGTEAFF.

This clonotype is categorized as medium-sized. This beta chain slipped into a library made for alpha chains as a stray read, so its size is not meaningful. The chain joins TRBV4-3 to TRBJ1-4, with unresolved D. CDR3 length: 14 residues. V was pared by 1 base and J by 8 bases, with 11 bases between. Per germline, CDR1 LGHNA and CDR2 YSLEER. CDR3 residues: CASSQVLSGEKLFF. The DNA for the CDR3 is TGCGCCAGCAGCCAAGTTTTATCCGGGGAAAAACTGTTTTTT.

This clonotype ranks as medium-sized. This beta chain is off target for a library built for alpha chains, so its abundance means little. This rearrangement joins TRBV28 to TRBJ1-1; the D is unclear. The V end was cut by 5 bases, the J end by 1 base, with 8 bases between. The CDR3 is made up of 13 amino acids. The V gene's germline CDR1 is MDHEN and CDR2 SYDVKM. The CDR3 DNA reads as TGTGCCAGCAGTCCTTTCCGGAACACTGAAGCTTTCTTT. Protein sequence: CASSPFRNTEAFF.

This clonotype appeared many times. Since the library was made to target alpha chains, this beta chain is a stray read and its abundance is not meaningful. The V call is TRBV4-3, the J call TRBJ1-4; D not resolved. V was cut by 0 bases and J by 0 bases, with 5 bases left in between. In germline, CDR1 is LGHNA, CDR2 YSLEER. This CDR3 region has 15 residues. The CDR3 spells CASSQDGATNEKLFF. The CDR3 DNA sequence: TGCGCCAGCAGCCAAGATGGTGCAACTAATGAAAAACTGTTTTTT.